This entry lists 9 T cell receptor beta chains sequenced from one sample in a study of T cell responses to AZD1222 COVID-19 vaccine. Produced via immunoSEQ multiplex PCR; TCRdb's table is partial and in-frame only. Of about 81,000 clones listed, over 75% are singletons. The starting material was peripheral blood, obtained 28 days after the second AZD1222 dose. These receptors came from an adult who received the AZD1222 COVID-19 vaccine.

In this sample, this clone turned up once. J is TRBJ2-5 and V is TRBV5-4; maybe TRBD2 (6 bases). The CDR3 spans 17 residues. Germline CDR1 and CDR2: SGHNT and YYREEE (reference sequence). Trimming took 0 bases from V and 4 from J, leaving 19 bases between them. The CDR3 here is CASSLGGTRGGGETQYF. The CDR3 nucleotides are TGTGCCAGCAGCTTGGGTGGGACGAGGGGAGGAGGAGAGACCCAGTACTTC.

This chain joins TRBV5-1 and TRBJ1-4; no clear D gene. The V end was cut by 1 base, the J end by 5 bases, with 9 bases between. Germline CDR1 is SGHRS and CDR2 is YFSETQ. CDR3 length equals 14 residues. In DNA form, the CDR3 reads TGCGCCAGCAGCTTGAGGGCAGGAAATGAAAAACTGTTTTTT. Translation: CASSLRAGNEKLFF.

This clone was counted once. The chain carries TRBV5-4 and TRBJ2-2; D unclear. Germline V gives CDR1 SGHNT, CDR2 YYREEE (reference sequence). The V and J ends lost 2 bases and 1 base respectively, with 6 bases between them. The CDR3 length is 14 residues. Written as DNA, the CDR3 is TGTGCCAGCAGCTTTGACCGGAACACCGGGGAGCTGTTTTTT. Amino acids: CASSFDRNTGELFF.

J is TRBJ2-7 and V is TRBV6-2 or TRBV6-3; no reliable D call. Deletions cut 2 bases from V and 2 bases from J, with 7 bases between. This CDR3 spans 13 amino acids. Germline V lookup: CDR1 MNHEY, CDR2 SVGEGT. The CDR3 DNA reads TGTGCCAGCAGTTACGGTTACCCCTACGAGCAGTACTTC. It codes for CASSYGYPYEQYF.

The chain employs TRBV6-5 and TRBJ1-6; no clear D gene. From germline, CDR1 is MNHEY and CDR2 SVGAGI. The germline V and J ends were trimmed by 0 bases and 6 bases, with 9 bases remaining between them. CDR3 size: 15 residues. The CDR3: CASSYSGQANSPLHF. The CDR3 coding sequence is TGTGCCAGCAGTTACTCGGGCCAGGCTAATTCACCCCTCCACTTT.

This chain joins TRBV9 and TRBJ1-3, with D possibly TRBD1 on 5 matching bases. CDR3 length: 16 residues. The germline V gene has CDR1 SGDLS and CDR2 YYNGEE. V lost 4 bases and J lost 2, with 16 bases in between. CDR3 in DNA: TGTGCCAGCAGCTTCTTCTCCGGGACTCCTGGAAACACCATATATTTT. This codes for CASSFFSGTPGNTIYF.

The chain recombines TRBV5-5 with TRBJ2-1, with TRBD1 identical over 10 bases. Germline loops: CDR1 SGHKS, CDR2 YYEKEE (reference sequence). There are 19 residues in the CDR3. V trimming: 3 bases; J trimming: 4 bases; junction bases outside the gene matches: 16. The CDR3 spells CASSSDGRDRGILYNEQFF. CDR3 nucleotide sequence: TGTGCCAGCAGCTCGGATGGCCGGGACAGGGGAATTTTATACAATGAGCAGTTCTTC.

The chain links TRBV6-5 to TRBJ2-7; unclear D gene. CDR3 length equals 13 residues. V was shortened by 2 bases and J by 4 bases, with 9 bases between the two germline ends. CDR1 is MNHEY, CDR2 SVGAGI, per germline. The CDR3 protein is CASSYRPTYEQYF. CDR3 DNA sequence: TGTGCCAGCAGTTACCGACCCACTTACGAGCAGTACTTC.

The chain recombines TRBV6-6 with TRBJ2-7; D is undetermined. The germline gives CDR1 MNHNY, CDR2 SVGAGI (reference sequence). Deletions cut 0 bases from V and 5 bases from J, with 5 bases between. The CDR3 totals 12 residues. The CDR3 sequence is CASSYSPHEQYF. CDR3 in DNA: TGTGCCAGCAGTTACTCCCCCCACGAGCAGTACTTC.